Below, 25 T cell receptor beta chains from the same sample are listed, as sequenced in a study of molecular identifiers for immune sequencing clone quantification. Each CDR3 protein is one row after TCRdb ran MiXCR on the PCR reads. The data contain fewer than 45,000 distinct CDR3 sequences, approximately 22% of them singletons. Sequencing was performed on naive CD8+ T cells from blood, with Jurkat cell RNA spiked in. Subset: FACS-sorted CD8+CD4-CCR7+CD45RA+ naive T cells. These TCRs come from a human donor in good health. Some libraries in this study had Jurkat cell RNA spiked in.

Points on this clonotype: Possible read error: a much larger clone is one base away. V usage is TRBV11-1 and J usage is TRBJ2-2; the D is unclear. The CDR3 contains 15 residues. V shed 5 bases and J shed 2 bases, with 12 bases lying between them. Germline V gene data show CDR1 as SGHAT and CDR2 as FQDESV (reference sequence). The CDR3 here is CASSPPYINTGELFF. As DNA, the CDR3 is TGTGCCAGCAGCCCGCCCTACATAAACACCGGGGAGCTGTTTTTT.

As regards this clonotype: This could be a read error, since a much larger clone is one nucleotide away. This rearrangement joins TRBV27 to TRBJ2-7, with D unclear. Trimming removed 2 bases at V and 0 bases at J, with 11 bases between. The CDR3 consists of 15 residues. The germline V gene encodes CDR1 MNHEY and CDR2 SMNVEV (reference sequence). DNA of the CDR3: TGTGCCAGCAGTTTAGGCCATGGTAGCTCCTACGAGCAGTACTTC. As protein: CASSLGHGSSYEQYF.

With regard to this clonotype: A much larger clone differs from this one at a single base, so this may be a read error. The chain is built from TRBV6-5 and TRBJ2-1, with 9 bases aligning to TRBD2. Germline loops: CDR1 MNHEY, CDR2 SVGAGI. V shed 5 bases and J 3 bases; nucleotides not matched to a gene: 5. The CDR3 covers 15 residues. Written as DNA, the CDR3 is TGTGCCAGCAGTCCAGCGGGAGGTGGCTACAATGAGCAGTTCTTC. This encodes CASSPAGGGYNEQFF.

A word on this clonotype: Here the CDR3 omits its conserved ending phenylalanine or tryptophan, so a read error is the likely source. CDR3 DNA: TGTGCCAGCAGCTTAATGGGACAGACCTACGAGCAGTACTAC. Its protein is CASSLMGQTYEQYY. This rearrangement joins TRBV7-6 to TRBJ2-7, with 7 bases aligning to TRBD1. This CDR3 spans 14 amino acids. Germline V CDR1 and CDR2: SGHVS, FNYEAQ. With 2 bases clipped from V and 2 bases from J, the junction kept 3 bases outside the gene matches.

Many counts were recorded for this clonotype. The chain employs TRBV9 and TRBJ2-1, with D possibly TRBD1 on 6 matching bases. With 4 bases removed from V and 8 bases from J, the gap between germline ends came to 16 bases. CDR3 length: 14 residues. The germline V gene encodes CDR1 SGDLS and CDR2 YYNGEE. The CDR3 reads CASSPRDIRHEQFF. The CDR3 nucleotides are TGTGCCAGCAGCCCACGGGACATCCGTCATGAGCAGTTCTTC.

This clonotype came up many times. The genes are TRBV27 and TRBJ2-5, with TRBD1 identical over 7 bases. V gave up 4 bases and J gave up 5 bases; unmatched junction bases: 13. The CDR3 sequence is 16 residues long. Germline CDR1 and CDR2: MNHEY and SMNVEV (reference sequence). In nucleotides, the CDR3 is TGTGCCAGCAGTTCCAACCCGGACAGGCTTAAGGAGACCCAGTACTTC. Translated, it gives CASSSNPDRLKETQYF.

There are a few counts of this clonotype. A much bigger clone sits one base away, suggesting this may be a read error. The J gene is TRBJ2-7, the V gene TRBV30; D is possibly TRBD2 (6 bases). The CDR3 covers 16 residues. The germline V and J ends were trimmed by 8 bases and 3 bases, with 26 bases remaining between them. The germline V gene has CDR1 GTSNPN and CDR2 SVGIG (reference sequence). CDR3 amino acids: CAGGRIGGGAIYEQYF. As DNA, the CDR3 is TGTGCCGGGGGTAGAATTGGCGGAGGGGCGATCTACGAGCAGTACTTC. The full variable domain, completed using reference TRBV30 and TRBJ2-7, is SQTIHQWPATLVQPVGSPLSLECTVEGTSNPNLYWYRQAAGRGLQLLFYSVGIGQISSEVPQNLSASRPQDRQFILSSKKLLLSDSGFYLCAGGRIGGGAIYEQYFGPGTRLTVT.

The rearrangement joins TRBV27 to TRBJ2-5; a possible D gene is TRBD1 (7 bases). Germline V gene sequence: CDR1 MNHEY, CDR2 SMNVEV (reference sequence). Trimming stripped 6 bases from V and 1 base from J, with 21 bases between. This CDR3 spans 17 amino acids. The CDR3 DNA reads as TGTGCCAGCAGCCCAACGGGCGGAGGGGGCCTCCAAGAGACCCAGTACTTC. Its translation is CASSPTGGGGLQETQYF.

This clonotype was detected many times. The V call is TRBV6-2 or TRBV6-3, the J call TRBJ1-5; the match to TRBD1 covers 7 bases. The CDR3 length is 15 residues. Germline trimming cut 5 bases from V and 1 base from J; bases unmatched to any gene: 5. Per the germline V gene, CDR1 is MNHEY and CDR2 is SVGEGT. CDR3 residues: CASSGPDRSNQPQHF. CDR3 coding DNA: TGTGCCAGCAGTGGCCCGGACAGGAGCAATCAGCCCCAGCATTTT.

V gene TRBV5-3 combines with J gene TRBJ2-7, with D perhaps TRBD2 (5 bases). TRBV5-3 is given ORF status, its function remaining uncertain. The CDR3 contains 11 residues. Between the trimmed V and J ends, which lost 8 bases and 7 bases, there was a span of 13 bases. CDR3 nucleotide sequence: TGTGCCAGCAGCGCCGGGGTGGAGCAGTACTTC. Protein product: CASSAGVEQYF.

This clonotype was observed a few times. Given a much more abundant clone one base away, this may be a read error. The chain joins TRBV7-2 to TRBJ2-1; D is undetermined. CDR3 size: 12 residues. The V end was cut by 5 bases, the J end by 6 bases, with 8 bases between. The germline CDR1 and CDR2 sequences are SGHTA and FQGNSA. The CDR3 reads CASSPYFNEQFF. DNA for the CDR3: TGTGCCAGCAGCCCGTACTTCAATGAGCAGTTCTTC.

Concerning this clonotype: A much larger clone is a single base away; this may be a read error. The rearrangement uses TRBV7-7 and TRBJ2-3; TRBD2 aligns across 10 bases. CDR3 length: 17 amino acids. The germline gives CDR1 SSHAT, CDR2 FNYEAQ (reference sequence). The CDR3 DNA reads TGTGCTAGCAGCCCGTGCCCTAGCGGGAGTGGCACAGATACGCAGTATTTT. Translation: CASSPCPSGSGTDTQYF. Complete variable domain (other parts from reference TRBV7-7 and TRBJ2-3): GAGVSQSPRYKVTKRGQDVTLRCDPISSHATLYWYQQALGQGPEFLTYFNYEAQPDKSGLPSDRFSAERPEGSISTLTIQRTEQRDSAMYRCASSPCPSGSGTDTQYFGPGTRLTVL.

This clonotype was seen many times. The rearrangement uses TRBV7-9 and TRBJ1-1, with D unresolved. Trimming removed 3 bases from V and 9 bases from J, with 8 bases in between. Looked up from germline, CDR1 is SEHNR and CDR2 is FQNEAQ (reference sequence). CDR3 length: 11 amino acids. The CDR3: CASSLAGQAFF. The CDR3, as DNA: TGTGCCAGCAGCTTGGCGGGCCAAGCTTTCTTT. The full variable domain, with the rest looked up from reference TRBV7-9 and TRBJ1-1, is DTGVSQNPRHKITKRGQNVTFRCDPISEHNRLYWYRQTLGQGPEFLTYFQNEAQLEKSRLLSDRFSAERPKGSFSTLEIQRTEQGDSAMYLCASSLAGQAFFGQGTRLTVV.

This clonotype was detected many times. V is TRBV19 and J is TRBJ1-1; D might be TRBD1 (5 bases). Between the trimmed V and J ends, which lost 7 bases and 1 base, there was a span of 16 bases. Germline loops: CDR1 LNHDA, CDR2 SQIVND (reference sequence). CDR3 size: 15 residues. For the CDR3, the DNA is TGTGCCAGTACCCCGTGGAGTCAGGGGAACACTGAAGCTTTCTTT. It is translated as CASTPWSQGNTEAFF.

This chain uses TRBV10-2 with TRBJ1-4; the D gene is possibly TRBD1 (5 bases). V lost 7 bases, J lost 6 bases, and 9 bases lay in between. The CDR3 length is 12 residues. Per germline, CDR1 WSHSY and CDR2 SAAADI. The CDR3 nucleotides are TGCGCCAGCATGGGGGAGGATGAAAAACTGTTTTTT. It yields the protein CASMGEDEKLFF.

This clonotype was counted ten times or more. V usage is TRBV19 and J usage is TRBJ2-1, with D perhaps matching TRBD2 (5 bases). CDR1 and CDR2 from the germline V gene are LNHDA and SQIVND (reference sequence). This CDR3 is built from 16 residues. V was shortened by 3 bases and J by 0 bases, with 12 bases between the two germline ends. CDR3 residues: CASSISTRSSYNEQFF. CDR3 sequence (DNA): TGTGCCAGTAGTATCAGTACTAGGTCCTCCTACAATGAGCAGTTCTTC.

With respect to this clonotype: With a much larger clone just one base away, this may be a read error. This rearrangement joins TRBV29-1 to TRBJ1-2; D unresolved. The germline V gene has CDR1 SQVTM and CDR2 ANQGSEA. This CDR3 is 15 amino acids long. V was clipped by 3 bases and J by 4 bases, with 18 bases between them. This CDR3 is CSVDPERGLGYGYTF. The CDR3 region has the DNA TGCAGCGTTGATCCGGAGCGGGGTTTGGGCTATGGCTACACCTTC.

Ten or more counts support this clonotype. The chain has TRBV9 and TRBJ2-5; 8 nucleotides agree with TRBD2. CDR3 length: 16 amino acids. After removal of 4 bases from V and 4 bases from J, the junction contained 12 bases not matched to a gene. Germline V gene lookup returns CDR1 SGDLS and CDR2 YYNGEE. CDR3 DNA sequence: TGTGCCAGCAGCCAGGAGGCAGCGGGAGTTCGAGAGACCCAGTACTTC. Translated: CASSQEAAGVRETQYF.

This clonotype was seen repeatedly, ten times or more. The chain has TRBV7-9 and TRBJ1-5; D remains unclear. From germline, CDR1 is SEHNR and CDR2 FQNEAQ (reference sequence). V was clipped by 7 bases and J by 0 bases, with 10 bases between them. The CDR3 sequence is 14 residues long. The CDR3 DNA follows: TGTGCCAGCACCTCTACATATAGCAATCAGCCCCAGCATTTT. This translates into CASTSTYSNQPQHF.

This clonotype was picked up a small number of times. The chain joins TRBV29-1 to TRBJ2-1; TRBD1 is a possible D gene (5 bases). Germline V gene lookup returns CDR1 SQVTM and CDR2 ANQGSEA. V was pared by 3 bases and J by 14 bases, with 11 bases between. The CDR3 loop spans 10 amino acids. CDR3 sequence: CSVEQGGKFF. CDR3 in DNA: TGCAGCGTTGAGCAGGGTGGTAAGTTCTTC.

This clonotype was counted ten times or more. The CDR3 protein is CASSPLAFVTDTQYF. The CDR3 DNA reads TGTGCCAGCAGCCCCCTAGCGTTTGTCACAGATACGCAGTATTTT. V is TRBV7-9 and J is TRBJ2-3, with D possibly TRBD2 on 6 matching bases. V was pared by 5 bases and J by 2 bases, with 14 bases between. CDR1 and CDR2 (germline): SEHNR, FQNEAQ (reference sequence). The length of the CDR3 is 15 residues. The full variable domain, rest sourced from reference TRBV7-9 and TRBJ2-3, is DTGVSQNPRHKITKRGQNVTFRCDPISEHNRLYWYRQTLGQGPEFLTYFQNEAQLEKSRLLSDRFSAERPKGSFSTLEIQRTEQGDSAMYLCASSPLAFVTDTQYFGPGTRLTVL.

Notes on this clonotype: This could be a read error, since a much larger clone is one nucleotide away. The rearrangement links TRBV14 to TRBJ2-2; perhaps TRBD1 as D (6 bases). Germline assignment: CDR1 SGHDN and CDR2 FVKESK. CDR3 length: 17 amino acids. V was clipped by 8 bases and J by 0 bases, with 19 bases between them. In nucleotides, the CDR3 is TGTGCCAGCGGCGCTAGAACGACAGGAGCGAACACCGGGGAGCTGTTTTTT. Translating it yields CASGARTTGANTGELFF.

This clonotype was seen only a few times. A much larger clone sits a single nucleotide away, making a read error possible. The chain employs TRBV19 and TRBJ1-1; the D is unclear. This CDR3 region has 14 residues. Trimming left V 1 base short and J 3 bases short, with 9 bases between. The germline gives CDR1 LNHDA, CDR2 SQIVND (reference sequence). The CDR3 bases are TGTGCCAGTAGTATAGCCGGATTGGACACTGAAGCTTTCTTT. This codes for CASSIAGLDTEAFF.

A remark on this clonotype: A clone one base away is much larger, so this may be a read error. This rearrangement joins TRBV7-9 to TRBJ2-2; the D gene is possibly TRBD2 (6 bases). From germline, CDR1 is SEHNR and CDR2 FQNEAQ (reference sequence). The CDR3 has 16 residues. Trimming left V 1 base short and J 4 bases short, with 13 bases between. The CDR3 DNA reads as TGTGCCAGCAGCTTAGTCCCTAGCGCGATCACCGGGGAGCTGTTTTTT. Protein sequence: CASSLVPSAITGELFF.

This clonotype was counted once. Because the CDR3 is missing its conserved closing phenylalanine or tryptophan, this is likely a read error. V is TRBV29-1 and J is TRBJ1-1; TRBD1 agrees at 7 bases. Per the germline V gene, CDR1 is SQVTM and CDR2 is ANQGSEA. The CDR3 extends over 12 amino acids. Losses at the gene ends were 7 bases for V and 4 bases for J; bases not matched to a gene: 6. The CDR3 coding sequence is TGCAGCGCGGTGTCAGGGGGCACTGAAGCTTTCCTT. It specifies CSAVSGGTEAFL.